Below are 16 T cell receptor beta chains sequenced from a single sample in a study of OX40 agonist ivuxolimab in advanced cancers. Libraries were constructed by the immunoSEQ multiplex PCR assay. TCRdb provides this immuneACCESS table in a form limited to in-frame rearrangements. Some clones are lacking; in checked studies, under half of them reflect an unresolved V gene, and why the rest are absent is not known. Present in this sample are approximately 13,000 clones, around 81% of which were seen just once. The ten biggest clones cover around a fifth of the sample. The specimen comprised CD4+ or CD8+ T cells sorted from blood, sampled in a trial of the OX40 agonist ivuxolimab. The receptors shown here come from an adult with an advanced solid tumor such as melanoma, head and neck, liver or kidney cancer.

The J gene is TRBJ2-7, the V gene TRBV4-1; 8 nucleotides agree with TRBD2. Germline V gene lookup returns CDR1 MGHRA and CDR2 YSYEKL. CDR3 length equals 15 residues. The V gene end was trimmed by 4 bases and the J gene end by 4 bases; junction bases not matched to a gene: 9. The CDR3 here is CASSLEAGAGYEQYF. DNA for the CDR3: TGCGCCAGCAGCCTTGAAGCGGGAGCTGGATACGAGCAGTACTTC.

The chain employs TRBV28 and TRBJ2-3; TRBD2 aligns across 11 bases. Germline CDR1 and CDR2: MDHEN and SYDVKM. This CDR3 is 14 amino acids long. The CDR3 bases are TGTGCTAGTCGTAGCGGGAGGGTCACAGATACGCAGTATTTT. Translating gives CASRSGRVTDTQYF.

This chain links TRBV4-3 with TRBJ2-6, with D perhaps given as TRBD1 or TRBD2 (5 bases each). Germline loops: CDR1 LGHNA, CDR2 YSLEER. Trimming took 3 bases from V and 2 from J, leaving 5 bases between them. The CDR3 totals 14 residues. CDR3: CASSQGAGANVLTF. For the CDR3, the DNA is TGCGCCAGCAGCCAGGGGGCTGGGGCCAACGTCCTGACTTTC.

The gene calls are TRBV19 and TRBJ2-1; D is uncertain. The V gene's germline CDR1 is LNHDA and CDR2 SQIVND (reference sequence). The length of the CDR3 is 13 residues. With 4 bases removed from V and 10 bases from J, the gap between germline ends came to 14 bases. CDR3 nucleotides: TGTGCCAGTAGTACCCGAAGTGGGCAGGAGCAGTTCTTC. Its translation: CASSTRSGQEQFF.

The CDR3 bases are TGTGCCAGCAGTGACTGGCGCAATCAGCCCCAGCATTTT. It specifies CASSDWRNQPQHF. The chain has TRBV6-4 and TRBJ1-5; D remains unclear. The CDR3 runs to 13 residues. The germline V and J ends were trimmed by 1 base and 2 bases, with 3 bases remaining between them. Germline lookup yields CDR1 MRHNA and CDR2 SNTAGT.

The chain is built from TRBV19 and TRBJ1-2; maybe TRBD1 (6 bases). The CDR3 consists of 11 residues. V was clipped by 11 bases and J by 6 bases, with 13 bases between them. Germline loops: CDR1 LNHDA, CDR2 SQIVND (reference sequence). CDR3 amino acids: CAAKGGHGYTF. The CDR3 region has the DNA TGTGCCGCCAAAGGGGGGCATGGCTACACCTTC.

The gene calls are TRBV4-2 and TRBJ2-5; D might be TRBD2 (5 bases). The ends were cut back, 0 bases at V and 7 bases at J, with 6 bases in the middle. Germline V gene lookup returns CDR1 LGHNA and CDR2 YNFKEQ. There are 12 residues in the CDR3. The chain's CDR3 is CASSQDRGTQYF. The CDR3, as DNA: TGTGCCAGCAGCCAAGATCGGGGGACCCAGTACTTC.

This chain links TRBV15 with TRBJ2-2; maybe TRBD1 (5 bases). Looked up from germline, CDR1 is LNHNV and CDR2 is YYDKDF (reference sequence). V was shortened by 6 bases and J by 3 bases, with 5 bases between the two germline ends. This CDR3 spans 12 amino acids. The CDR3, as DNA: TGTGCCACCAGGACAGACACCGGGGAGCTGTTTTTT. Its translation: CATRTDTGELFF.

This clone was picked up one time. This chain links TRBV9 with TRBJ2-1; weak D call: TRBD2 (6 bases). The CDR3 extends over 16 amino acids. Germline V gene data show CDR1 as SGDLS and CDR2 as YYNGEE. Trimming shortened V by 0 bases and J by 5 bases, and 15 bases separated the two germline ends. In DNA, the CDR3 is TGTGCCAGCAGCGTAGAGGTGGGGGGAACAAACAATGAGCAGTTCTTC. It is translated as CASSVEVGGTNNEQFF.

The rearrangement uses TRBV9 and TRBJ2-2; D tentatively reads TRBD1 or TRBD2 (5 bases each). Per the germline V gene, CDR1 is SGDLS and CDR2 is YYNGEE. The CDR3 contains 17 residues. V shed 0 bases and J shed 3 bases, with 15 bases lying between them. CDR3 DNA sequence: TGTGCCAGCAGCGTAGCTACCCCGGGACCATACACCGGGGAGCTGTTTTTT. Its protein is CASSVATPGPYTGELFF.

In its sample, this clone was seen once. J is TRBJ2-7 and V is TRBV11-1; 7 bases fit TRBD1. Germline V gene sequence: CDR1 SGHAT, CDR2 FQDESV (reference sequence). The CDR3 totals 14 residues. V was clipped by 2 bases and J by 4 bases; unmatched bases: 5. The CDR3 DNA sequence: TGTGCCAGCAGCTTAACAGGGGCAGGTTACGAGCAGTACTTC. Translated: CASSLTGAGYEQYF. Combining the CDR3 with reference TRBV11-1 and TRBJ2-7 gives the whole variable domain EAEVAQSPRYKITEKSQAVAFWCDPISGHATLYWYRQILGQGPELLVQFQDESVVDDSQLPKDRFSAERLKGVDSTLKIQPAELGDSAMYLCASSLTGAGYEQYFGPGTRLTVT.

This rearrangement joins TRBV13 to TRBJ1-1; D possibly corresponds to TRBD1 (5 bases). The length of the CDR3 is 13 residues. With 5 bases removed from V and 5 bases from J, the gap between germline ends came to 12 bases. Per germline, CDR1 PRHDT and CDR2 FYEKMQ (reference sequence). CDR3 region: CASSKGGGTEAFF. The CDR3 coding sequence is TGTGCCAGCAGCAAAGGCGGGGGGACTGAAGCTTTCTTT. Looking up the rest from reference TRBV13 and TRBJ1-1 gives the full variable domain: AAGVIQSPRHLIKEKRETATLKCYPIPRHDTVYWYQQGPGQDPQFLISFYEKMQSDKGSIPDRFSAQQFSDYHSELNMSSLELGDSALYFCASSKGGGTEAFFGQGTRLTVV.

V and J are TRBV27 and TRBJ2-7; 9 bases map to TRBD2. Trimming cost V 0 bases and J 4 bases; bases outside gene matches: 1. This CDR3 comprises 14 residues. Germline CDR1 MNHEY, CDR2 SMNVEV (reference sequence). CDR3 DNA sequence: TGTGCCAGCAGTTTATCGACTAGCGGTTACGAGCAGTACTTC. Translation: CASSLSTSGYEQYF.

This chain uses TRBV27 with TRBJ2-3; D perhaps matches TRBD2 (6 bases). This CDR3 is 15 amino acids long. V lost 8 bases and J lost 6, with 21 bases in between. Germline CDR1 reads MNHEY; CDR2 reads SMNVEV (reference sequence). DNA of the CDR3: TGTGCCAGCGGCCTTCTAGTGGAGGGGTTGGATACGCAGTATTTT. Translated: CASGLLVEGLDTQYF.

The chain joins TRBV9 to TRBJ2-2; 13 nucleotides match TRBD2. J lost 4 bases, V lost 5 bases, and 14 bases had no gene match. This CDR3 contains 19 residues. The germline V gene encodes CDR1 SGDLS and CDR2 YYNGEE. CDR3 residues: CASRGGQDRLAGGTGELFF. CDR3 sequence (DNA): TGTGCCAGCAGGGGAGGGCAAGACAGACTAGCGGGAGGCACCGGGGAGCTGTTTTTT.

J is TRBJ2-7 and V is TRBV27; D uncertain. V lost 1 base and J lost 6, with 10 bases in between. The CDR3 is 13 residues long. CDR1 and CDR2 (germline): MNHEY, SMNVEV (reference sequence). CDR3 in DNA: TGTGCCAGCAGTTTATATAGGTCTGGCGAGCAGTACTTC. It specifies CASSLYRSGEQYF.